These 5 T cell receptor beta chains share one sample of origin, sequenced in a study of beta chain features in type 1 diabetes. Expressed TCRB transcripts got sequenced, as all isolated RNA was reverse transcribed. The table came from immunoSEQ multiplex PCR; TCRdb's copy has only in-frame clones and leaves some out. The sample records approximately 120,000 clones, about 40% being singletons. Sequencing used stem cell memory CD4+ T cells from blood. Every receptor here comes from a woman aged 18 to 35 in good health.

V gene TRBV7-9 combines with J gene TRBJ2-1; TRBD1 matches 8 bases. The junction had 13 bases not matched to a gene; V was cut back by 6 bases and J by 3 bases. This CDR3 has 17 amino acids. Germline assignment: CDR1 SEHNR and CDR2 FQNEAQ (reference sequence). CDR3 sequence reads: CASSDRTGQLNYNEQFF. The CDR3 DNA is TGTGCCAGCAGTGATAGGACAGGGCAGCTTAACTACAATGAGCAGTTCTTC.

V gene TRBV18 combines with J gene TRBJ1-4; D uncertain. The germline CDR1 and CDR2 sequences are KGHSH and LQKENI. V lost 1 base to trimming and J lost 5 bases, with 14 bases between them. The CDR3 is made up of 16 amino acids. The DNA of the CDR3 is TGTGCCAGCTCACCACGATTGTCGGAGTCGAATGAAAAACTGTTTTTT. Protein sequence: CASSPRLSESNEKLFF.

The CDR3 here is CASSLGGRGSDTQYF. CDR3 DNA sequence: TGTGCCAGCAGCTTAGGAGGTCGGGGTTCAGATACGCAGTATTTT. V gene TRBV7-9 combines with J gene TRBJ2-3; possible D gene TRBD2, 5 bases. The V end was cut by 1 base, the J end by 4 bases, with 12 bases between. The CDR3 runs to 15 residues. The germline gives CDR1 SEHNR, CDR2 FQNEAQ (reference sequence).

V is TRBV7-2 and J is TRBJ2-7, with 7 positions matching TRBD1. V lost 5 bases and J lost 2; bases outside the gene matches: 9. The germline gives CDR1 SGHTA, CDR2 FQGNSA. The CDR3 runs 15 residues. The CDR3: CASSRPGTATYEQYF. The CDR3 DNA follows: TGTGCCAGCAGCCGACCCGGGACAGCCACCTACGAGCAGTACTTC.

The CDR3 is CASSPPEDLDGDDNDEQFF. CDR3 DNA sequence: TGTGCCAGCTCACCCCCGGAGGACTTGGACGGAGACGACAATGACGAGCAGTTCTTC. The J gene is TRBJ2-1, the V gene TRBV18; D possibly corresponds to TRBD2 (5 bases). CDR3 length: 19 residues. V lost 3 bases and J lost 10, with 31 bases in between. CDR1 is KGHSH, CDR2 LQKENI, per germline.